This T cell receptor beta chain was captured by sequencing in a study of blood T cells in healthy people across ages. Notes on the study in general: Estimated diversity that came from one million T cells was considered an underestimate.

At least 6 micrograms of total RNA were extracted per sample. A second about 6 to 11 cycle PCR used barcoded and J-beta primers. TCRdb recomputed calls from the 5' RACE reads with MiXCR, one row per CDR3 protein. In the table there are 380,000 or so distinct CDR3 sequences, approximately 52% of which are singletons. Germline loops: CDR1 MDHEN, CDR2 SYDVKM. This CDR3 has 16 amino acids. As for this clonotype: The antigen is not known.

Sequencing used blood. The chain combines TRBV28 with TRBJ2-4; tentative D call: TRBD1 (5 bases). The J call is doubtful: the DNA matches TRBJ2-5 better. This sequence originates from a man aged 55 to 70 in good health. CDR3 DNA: TGTGCCAGCAGTTCGTCAGTGCAGGGTGGTTTGGAGACCCAGTACTTC. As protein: CASSSSVQGGLETQYF.